The 18 T cell receptor beta chains presented below share a single source sample, sequenced in a study of T-cell memory formation after mild COVID-19. TCRdb itself ran the 5' RACE reads through MiXCR, one entry per CDR3 protein. The profile shows 300,000 or so distinct CDR3 sequences, around 15% of them singletons. Source material: PBMCs or a T cell subset sorted from them (not recorded which). All receptors derive from a man between 18 and 29 years old who had mild COVID-19 (a few samples of this study predate the infection). Cell type and time point are not known.

V gene TRBV29-1 combines with J gene TRBJ2-3, with 9 nucleotides matching TRBD2. The CDR3 totals 14 residues. The germline V gene encodes CDR1 SQVTM and CDR2 ANQGSEA. V was pared by 3 bases and J by 5 bases, with 6 bases of the junction left unmatched. CDR3 residues: CSVEPSGGLDTQYF. Written as DNA, the CDR3 is TGCAGCGTTGAGCCCAGCGGGGGGTTAGATACGCAGTATTTT.

This clonotype was seen a few times. J is TRBJ2-2 and V is TRBV7-9; the match to TRBD1 covers 10 bases. The CDR3 sequence is 17 residues long. The germline gives CDR1 SEHNR, CDR2 FQNEAQ (reference sequence). V gave up 7 bases and J gave up 6 bases; unmatched junction bases: 14. The CDR3 bases are TGTGCCAGCATATCGGCCCTGGGACAGGGGCGATCCGGGGAGCTGTTTTTT. As protein: CASISALGQGRSGELFF.

This clonotype was counted a few times. The V call is TRBV20-1, the J call TRBJ2-7; 8 nucleotides line up with TRBD2. The CDR3 is made up of 14 amino acids. Losses at the gene ends were 5 bases for V and 7 bases for J; bases not matched to a gene: 13. Looked up from germline, CDR1 is DFQATT and CDR2 is SNEGSKA (reference sequence). The CDR3 sequence is CSAASGGRSWEQYF. DNA for the CDR3: TGCAGTGCTGCCTCGGGGGGGCGCTCTTGGGAGCAGTACTTC.

The chain combines TRBV12-3 or TRBV12-4 with TRBJ2-1; a possible D gene is TRBD2 (5 bases). V lost 4 bases to trimming and J lost 7 bases, with 11 bases between them. The CDR3 loop spans 13 amino acids. The CDR3, as DNA: TGTGCCAGCAGTTACCGGGGATCGAATGAGCAGTTCTTC. Its translation is CASSYRGSNEQFF.

This clonotype appeared a few times. The chain is built from TRBV5-1 and TRBJ2-2; D is undetermined. Germline values: CDR1 SGHRS, CDR2 YFSETQ. The ends were cut back, 2 bases at V and 4 bases at J, with 9 bases in the middle. CDR3 length: 14 amino acids. The CDR3 region is CASSFMGSTGELFF. Here the CDR3 DNA reads TGCGCCAGCAGCTTCATGGGTTCCACCGGGGAGCTGTTTTTT.

The J gene is TRBJ2-1, the V gene TRBV20-1, with D possibly TRBD2 on 5 matching bases. The CDR3 runs to 14 residues. Trimming stripped 4 bases from V and 4 bases from J, with 14 bases between. Germline CDR1 is DFQATT and CDR2 is SNEGSKA (reference sequence). For the CDR3, the DNA is TGCAGTGCTACGGGATCTCAAATTTACAATGAGCAGTTCTTC. It codes for CSATGSQIYNEQFF.

The chain's CDR3 is CSAARANEQFF. CDR3 bases: TGCAGTGCTGCGCGAGCCAATGAGCAGTTCTTC. This sequence joins TRBV20-1 and TRBJ2-1; D is unresolved. The CDR3 contains 11 residues. Germline CDR1 and CDR2: DFQATT and SNEGSKA (reference sequence). Between the trimmed V and J ends, which lost 5 bases and 6 bases, there was a span of 8 bases.

The CDR3 DNA reads as TGTGCCAGCAGCCGTGGGTGGGGGAGCAATCAGCCCCAGCATTTT. Its translation: CASSRGWGSNQPQHF. The chain has TRBV6-5 and TRBJ1-5; D possibly corresponds to TRBD1 (5 bases). With 6 bases removed from V and 1 base from J, the gap between germline ends came to 13 bases. Germline CDR1 MNHEY, CDR2 SVGAGI. The CDR3 is made up of 15 amino acids.

This clonotype was observed a few times. This chain joins TRBV10-2 and TRBJ2-7; D possibly corresponds to TRBD2 (5 bases). Per germline, CDR1 WSHSY and CDR2 SAAADI. V lost 7 bases to trimming and J lost 1 base, with 8 bases between them. The length of the CDR3 is 12 residues. The CDR3 region is CASTRGSYEQYF. CDR3 nucleotides: TGCGCCAGCACCCGGGGTTCCTACGAGCAGTACTTC.

This clonotype was detected ten times or more. The chain carries TRBV5-1 and TRBJ2-6; a weak D match, TRBD1 (5 bases). With 5 bases removed from V and 1 base from J, the gap between germline ends came to 10 bases. The CDR3 has 15 residues. CDR1 SGHRS and CDR2 YFSETQ come from the germline V gene. The CDR3: CASSLQVSGANVLTF. The DNA of the CDR3 is TGCGCCAGCAGTTTACAGGTTTCTGGGGCCAACGTCCTGACTTTC.

This clonotype was seen a few times. The chain joins TRBV20-1 to TRBJ2-7; 10 nucleotides line up with TRBD1. CDR1 is DFQATT, CDR2 SNEGSKA, per germline (reference sequence). The CDR3 consists of 13 residues. CDR3 loop: CSADRGSSYEQYV. The CDR3 coding sequence is TGCAGCGCGGACAGGGGGAGCTCCTACGAGCAGTACGTC.

The table lists this clonotype with many counts. The rearrangement links TRBV3-1 to TRBJ2-7; 8 positions agree with TRBD2. CDR1 is LGHDT and CDR2 is YNNKEL in the germline V gene (reference sequence). V was clipped by 0 bases and J by 4 bases; unmatched bases: 2. The CDR3 is 14 amino acids. This CDR3 is CASSQEAGGYEQYV. The CDR3, as DNA: TGTGCCAGCAGCCAAGAGGCGGGGGGATACGAGCAGTACGTC.

This clonotype came up a few times. This rearrangement joins TRBV4-3 to TRBJ1-2; 9 nucleotides match TRBD1. The CDR3 consists of 15 residues. Germline trimming cut 1 base from V and 4 bases from J; bases unmatched to any gene: 4. The germline CDR1 and CDR2 sequences are LGHNA and YSLEER. The CDR3 loop is CASSQGTGVVYGYTF. The CDR3, as DNA: TGCGCCAGCAGCCAAGGGACAGGGGTTGTCTATGGCTACACCTTC.

This clonotype was counted at least ten times. CDR3 sequence: CSVSGVEISYEQYF. CDR3 coding DNA: TGCAGCGTTTCGGGGGTAGAGATCTCCTACGAGCAGTACTTC. The chain is built from TRBV29-1 and TRBJ2-7, with D tentatively TRBD2 (6 bases). This CDR3 has 14 amino acids. V lost 5 bases, J lost 0 bases, and 14 bases lay in between. Germline CDR1 is SQVTM and CDR2 is ANQGSEA.

This clonotype was seen a handful of times. Here the CDR3 reads CATTKNQGTEAFF. For the CDR3, the DNA is TGTGCCACAACGAAGAATCAGGGCACTGAAGCTTTCTTT. The genes are TRBV7-2 and TRBJ1-1; perhaps TRBD1 as D (5 bases). Germline lookup yields CDR1 SGHTA and CDR2 FQGNSA. The CDR3 is 13 residues long. Trimming shortened V by 10 bases and J by 4 bases, and 16 bases separated the two germline ends.

This clonotype was seen many times. The chain has TRBV5-1 and TRBJ2-4; TRBD1 is a possible D gene (6 bases). V lost 0 bases to trimming and J lost 3 bases, with 13 bases between them. CDR3 length: 16 amino acids. Germline CDR1 reads SGHRS; CDR2 reads YFSETQ. The CDR3 region is CASSLDGFRGKNIQYF. The CDR3, as DNA: TGCGCCAGCAGCTTGGATGGTTTCAGGGGCAAAAACATTCAGTACTTC.

V gene TRBV6-2 or TRBV6-3 combines with J gene TRBJ2-7, with D maybe TRBD1 (6 bases). V lost 7 bases to trimming and J lost 3 bases, with 10 bases between them. Germline CDR1 is MNHEY and CDR2 is SVGEGT. The CDR3 has 12 residues. This chain's CDR3 is CASKDSNYEQYV. CDR3 DNA: TGTGCCAGCAAGGACAGCAACTACGAGCAGTACGTC.

The V gene is TRBV7-2, the J gene TRBJ1-1; D is perhaps TRBD1 (5 bases). V was cut by 1 base and J by 3 bases, with 15 bases left in between. The germline V gene has CDR1 SGHTA and CDR2 FQGNSA. This CDR3 comprises 16 residues. CDR3 residues: CASSLGPGRRDTEAFF. As DNA, the CDR3 is TGTGCCAGCAGCTTAGGGCCGGGGCGCCGGGACACTGAAGCTTTCTTT.